This T cell receptor (beta chain) emerged from a study of T cells in Graves' hyperthyroidism and ophthalmopathy. Researchers took RNA transcripts and amplified the TCR beta CDR3 regions from them. The HTBI primer set served for first-round RT-PCR of the TCR CDR3. A single record per CDR3 protein comes from TCRdb applying MiXCR to the multiplex PCR reads. Among around 430,000 distinct CDR3 sequences listed, 15% were seen once. Trimming took off 6 bases at V and 5 bases at J, with 20 bases between the two ends. From germline, CDR1 is MNHEY and CDR2 SMNVEV (reference sequence). CDR3 length equals 15 residues. This clonotype has at least ten counts.

The clonotype originates from a woman between 25 and 40 years old with Graves' hyperthyroidism. The chain links TRBV27 to TRBJ2-7, with D tentatively TRBD1 (6 bases). Sequenced material: blood. CDR3 protein: CASRSNTGYWDEQYF. The CDR3 DNA reads TGTGCCAGCAGGTCGAATACAGGGTATTGGGACGAGCAGTACTTC.